This entry lists 2 T cell receptor beta chains sequenced from one sample in a study of the immune and genomic landscape of osteosarcoma. Primary, local recurrence and metastasis osteosarcoma tumors were taken after treatment from poor-prognosis patients. The method was immunoSEQ multiplex PCR; TCRdb's version includes in-frame clones alone and lacks a portion of them. The table lists fewer than 6,500 clones, 55% to 75% of them singletons. The source material was osteosarcoma tumor tissue from the lung. These receptors were collected from a human donor with osteosarcoma.

The V call is TRBV4-1, the J call TRBJ1-3, with TRBD1 identical over 10 bases. Germline CDR1 MGHRA, CDR2 YSYEKL. J lost 0 bases, V lost 4 bases, and 12 bases had no gene match. The CDR3 is made up of 19 amino acids. The CDR3 region has the DNA TGCGCCAGCAGCCCGGAGGGACAGGGGTCCCCCAGCTCTGGAAACACCATATATTTT. It translates to CASSPEGQGSPSSGNTIYF.

This clone was detected only a few times. The chain carries TRBV18 and TRBJ1-3, with 7 bases aligning to TRBD1. The CDR3 length is 16 residues. In germline, CDR1 is KGHSH, CDR2 LQKENI. V trimming: 4 bases; J trimming: 2 bases; junction bases outside the gene matches: 8. The CDR3 loop reads CASSQSGTAAGNTIYF. The CDR3 coding sequence is TGTGCCAGCTCACAATCCGGGACAGCAGCTGGAAACACCATATATTTT. Full variable domain (remainder filled in from reference TRBV18 and TRBJ1-3): NAGVMQNPRHLVRRRGQEARLRCSPMKGHSHVYWYRQLPEEGLKFMVYLQKENIIDESGMPKERFSAEFPKEGPSILRIQQVVRGDSAAYFCASSQSGTAAGNTIYFGEGSWLTVV.